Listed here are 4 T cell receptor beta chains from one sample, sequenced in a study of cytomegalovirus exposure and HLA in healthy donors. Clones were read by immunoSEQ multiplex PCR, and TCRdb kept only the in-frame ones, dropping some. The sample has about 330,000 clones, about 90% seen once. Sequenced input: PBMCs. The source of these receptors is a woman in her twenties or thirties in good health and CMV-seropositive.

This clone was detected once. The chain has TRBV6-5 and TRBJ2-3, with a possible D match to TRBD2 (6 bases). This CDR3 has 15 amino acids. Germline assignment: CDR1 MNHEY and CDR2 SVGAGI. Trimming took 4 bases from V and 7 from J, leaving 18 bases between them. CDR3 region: CASSLTTTSTNTQYF. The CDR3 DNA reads TGTGCCAGCAGTTTAACTACAACTAGCACGAATACGCAGTATTTT.

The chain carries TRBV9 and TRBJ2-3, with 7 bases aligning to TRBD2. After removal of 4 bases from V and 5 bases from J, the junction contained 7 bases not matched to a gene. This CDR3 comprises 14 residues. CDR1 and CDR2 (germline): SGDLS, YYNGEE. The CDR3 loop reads CASSLGLVGDTQYF. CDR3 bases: TGTGCCAGCAGCCTTGGACTAGTTGGAGATACGCAGTATTTT.

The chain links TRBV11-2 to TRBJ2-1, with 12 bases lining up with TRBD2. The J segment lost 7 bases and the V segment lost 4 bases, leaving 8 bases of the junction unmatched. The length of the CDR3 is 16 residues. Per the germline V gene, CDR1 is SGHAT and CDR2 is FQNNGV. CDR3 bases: TGTGCCAGCAGCTCCCGACTAGCGGGAGAGGTTAATGAGCAGTTCTTC. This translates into CASSSRLAGEVNEQFF.

CDR3 coding DNA: TGTGCCAGCAGTCTTAGCGGGGGCGGTGCAGATACGCAGTATTTT. It translates to CASSLSGGGADTQYF. V and J are TRBV6-5 and TRBJ2-3, with 9 bases identical to TRBD2. The CDR3 covers 15 residues. Germline trimming cut 5 bases from V and 4 bases from J; bases unmatched to any gene: 7. Looked up from germline, CDR1 is MNHEY and CDR2 is SVGAGI.